This T cell receptor beta chain originates from a study of cytotoxic CD8 clonotypes in ibrutinib-treated CLL (dated by TCRdb to the early 2020s). For the study in its entirety: The cohort had about a dozen relapsed/refractory and approximately 14 treatment-naive patients; roughly 18 were IGHV unmutated. Partial responses were observed in around 25 patients and complete responses in 2; after a median follow-up of around 68 months, remission was maintained in roughly 15 patients and progression was observed in approximately 12. Samples at response were collected after a median of roughly twelve months of treatment, with a range of roughly 6 to 40 months. On average, each sample had approximately 280,000 productive templates and tens of thousands of productive rearrangements. Of the roughly 81 people in the trial, 26 had longitudinal samples available. Cryopreserved peripheral blood mononuclear cells were collected at three points: before therapy, at response, and at either sustained remission or disease progression. All remission and progressive disease samples were collected while patients were still receiving ibrutinib.

The CDR3 goes from the cysteine to the phenylalanine over 14 residues. Only the CDR3 DNA is retained, 42 bases long and in frame from the first base. Trimming costs V 5 bases and J 3 bases, and their ends lie 13 bases apart. As encoded in the germline V gene, CDR1 is SGHVS while CDR2 is FQNEAQ. This clone was detected only a few times. It has no known antigen specificity. No per-base quality is available; no much larger clone lies one base away. The time point label corresponds to: around 2 years on ibrutinib. For TCR beta library preparation, roughly 2 micrograms of genomic DNA were isolated from cryopreserved PBMCs. Longitudinal blood samples from CLL patients on ibrutinib monotherapy underwent high-throughput TCR beta sequencing. The patients were enrolled in a single-center, open-label phase 2 trial of ibrutinib monotherapy. Each clonotype received, on average, 10x coverage in deep resolution sequencing performed on a MiSeq, where the target depth lay between 1 in 1 million and 1 in 200,000 T cells. The immunoSEQ hsTCRB Kit was used to generate TCR beta libraries. As for the original processing: Data were analyzed with ImmunoSEQ Data Assistant and ImmunoSEQ Analyzer, with V, D and J genes assigned per IMGT definitions. Clonality was computed as one minus normalized Shannon entropy of productive rearrangement frequencies, ranging from 0 to 1. Only overrepresented clonotypes making up at least 0.05% of each patient's repertoire were included in the public clonotype analysis. Repertoires from thirteen age-matched healthy donors in immuneACCESS were used as clonality controls. This is the immuneACCESS table as TCRdb keeps it, with only in-frame sequences that have V and J called. A part of the clones is gone; compared with another copy, unresolved V genes explain less than half, and the rest is unexplained. Clone size and the V and J calls come from that table; the DNA yielded D and trimming. This sample lists about 130,000 clones; roughly 88% were detected once. Clones ranked in the top ten supply around 2% of the sample.

General findings and caveats noted by the study authors: Public clonotypes were rare and either shrank or stayed stable during treatment, and the rise in clonality at ibrutinib response reflected expansion of private clonotypes. Lymph node repertoires were not examined, and the timing of sampling was not matched between patients in sustained remission and those whose disease progressed. At ibrutinib response clonality went up, during sustained remission it held steady, and at progression it dropped back toward baseline. Baseline clonality was found to be higher than that of age-matched healthy donors and was strongly correlated with circulating CD8+ T-cell counts.

The receptor comes from a human donor with chronic lymphocytic leukemia. Specimen: PBMCs, collected after 24 months of ibrutinib treatment. The chain couples TRBV7-8 to TRBJ1-1, with an unclear D gene assignment. The CDR3 here reads CASSGGRSDTEAFF. The sequenced DNA: TGTGCCAGCAGCGGAGGGCGGTCGGACACTGAAGCTTTCTTT.